This T cell receptor beta chain came from a study of blood T cell repertoires in COVID-19. Study-wide background: The samples span acute and convalescent COVID-19 from the United States, Italy and Spain. In each case, the material was cDNA or gDNA derived from T cells, B-cell-depleted T cells, or PBMCs.

From germline, CDR1 is SGHTS and CDR2 YDEGEE. The V end was cut by 0 bases, the J end by 2 bases, with 9 bases between. The CDR3 sequence is 14 residues long. Original handling: For nucleated cells, counts were estimated from reference gene primer amplification. The table came from immunoSEQ multiplex PCR; TCRdb's copy has only in-frame clones and leaves some out. That table furnishes V, J and clone size, whereas the DNA furnished D and trimming. This sample has about 410,000 clones; roughly 90% occur once, and the top ten carry 1.5% to 1.7%. Patients at the Seattle site were enrolled during active infection and followed longitudinally.

Material for sequencing was peripheral blood. V usage is TRBV5-8 and J usage is TRBJ2-7; tentatively, D is TRBD2 (7 bases). The clonotype comes from a woman aged 40 to 50 with COVID-19, enrolled during active disease. CDR3 protein: CASSLEGGAYEQYF. CDR3 sequence (DNA): TGTGCCAGCAGCTTGGAAGGGGGGGCCTACGAGCAGTACTTC.